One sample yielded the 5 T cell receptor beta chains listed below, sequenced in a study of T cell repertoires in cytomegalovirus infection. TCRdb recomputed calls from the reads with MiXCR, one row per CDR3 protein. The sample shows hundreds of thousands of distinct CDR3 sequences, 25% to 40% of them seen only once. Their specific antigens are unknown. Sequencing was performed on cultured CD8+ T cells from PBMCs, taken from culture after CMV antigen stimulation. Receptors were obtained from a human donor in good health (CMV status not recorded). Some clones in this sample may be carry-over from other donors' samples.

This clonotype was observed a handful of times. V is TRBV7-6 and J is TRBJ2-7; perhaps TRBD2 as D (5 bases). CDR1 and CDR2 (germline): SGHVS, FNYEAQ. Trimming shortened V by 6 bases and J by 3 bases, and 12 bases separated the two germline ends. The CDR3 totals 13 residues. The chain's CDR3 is CASSQRGGYEQYF. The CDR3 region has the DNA TGTGCCAGCAGTCAACGGGGTGGCTACGAGCAGTACTTC.

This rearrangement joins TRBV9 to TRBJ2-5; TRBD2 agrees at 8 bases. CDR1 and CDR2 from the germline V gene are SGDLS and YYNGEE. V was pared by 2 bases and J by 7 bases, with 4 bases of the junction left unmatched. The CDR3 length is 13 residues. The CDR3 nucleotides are TGTGCCAGCAGCGTCTTCGCGGGGGGGACCCAGTACTTC. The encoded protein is CASSVFAGGTQYF.

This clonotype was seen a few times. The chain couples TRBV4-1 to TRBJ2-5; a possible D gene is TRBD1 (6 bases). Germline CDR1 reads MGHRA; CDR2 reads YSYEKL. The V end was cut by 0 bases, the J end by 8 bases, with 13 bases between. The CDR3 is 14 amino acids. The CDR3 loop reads CASSQDPDSGTQYF. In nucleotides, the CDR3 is TGCGCCAGCAGCCAAGACCCGGACAGCGGAACCCAGTACTTC.

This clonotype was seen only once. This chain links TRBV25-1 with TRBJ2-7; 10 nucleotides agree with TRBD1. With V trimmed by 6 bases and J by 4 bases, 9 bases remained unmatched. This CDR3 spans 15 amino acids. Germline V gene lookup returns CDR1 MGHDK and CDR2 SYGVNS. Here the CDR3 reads CASSRRDRGTYEQYF. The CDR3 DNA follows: TGTGCCAGCAGCCGCCGGGACAGGGGTACTTACGAGCAGTACTTC.

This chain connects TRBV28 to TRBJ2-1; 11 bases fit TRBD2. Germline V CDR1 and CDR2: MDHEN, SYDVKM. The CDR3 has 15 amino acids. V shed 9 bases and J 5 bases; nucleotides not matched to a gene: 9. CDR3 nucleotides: TGTGCCAGTCGAACCTTAGCGGGGGGGCACAATGAGCAGTTCTTC. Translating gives CASRTLAGGHNEQFF.